This T cell receptor (beta chain) was profiled in a study of T cell repertoires in cytomegalovirus infection. TCRdb processed the reads anew with MiXCR; each CDR3 protein has one entry. The sample lists roughly 600,000 distinct CDR3 sequences, approximately 24% occurring once. Concerning this clonotype: A read error may be the cause here, since a much bigger clone is one base away.

The germline gives CDR1 SGHVS, CDR2 FQNEAQ. The ends were cut back, 5 bases at V and 5 bases at J, with 16 bases in the middle. This CDR3 contains 15 residues. This chain joins TRBV7-8 and TRBJ2-1, with D perhaps TRBD2 (5 bases). The receptor was derived from a human donor in good health (CMV status not recorded). Some clones in this sample may be carry-over from other donors' samples. Sequencing was done on a sample of CD8+ T cells from PBMCs. CDR3 coding DNA: TGTGCCAGCAGCCACCTAGTGGGGAGCAACAATGAGCAGTTCTTC. It specifies CASSHLVGSNNEQFF.